What follows are 25 T cell receptor beta chains derived from one specimen sequenced in a study of CD8 T cells in ankylosing spondylitis. TCRdb passed the 5' RACE reads through MiXCR, listing each CDR3 protein once. The sample has 350,000 or so distinct CDR3 sequences; roughly 15% are singletons. Material for sequencing was blood, either unsorted or a sorted T cell fraction (not recorded which). These receptors were collected from a male donor with ankylosing spondylitis or in good health (not recorded which).

The rearrangement uses TRBV5-1 and TRBJ2-5; the D is unclear. Trimming took off 0 bases at V and 2 bases at J, with 14 bases between the two ends. This CDR3 is built from 16 residues. Germline assignment: CDR1 SGHRS and CDR2 YFSETQ. The CDR3 DNA sequence: TGCGCCAGCAGCTTGGACGGAATAATTGTACAAGAGACCCAGTACTTC. Its translation is CASSLDGIIVQETQYF.

The rearrangement uses TRBV29-1 and TRBJ2-7; a possible D gene is TRBD1 (6 bases). V lost 7 bases and J lost 5, with 15 bases in between. Germline V gives CDR1 SQVTM, CDR2 ANQGSEA. The CDR3 spans 12 residues. Here the CDR3 reads CSGLGQWNEQYF. The CDR3 DNA reads as TGCAGCGGCCTTGGACAGTGGAACGAGCAGTACTTC.

This rearrangement joins TRBV4-1 to TRBJ2-4; D perhaps matches TRBD1 (5 bases). Germline V gives CDR1 MGHRA, CDR2 YSYEKL. CDR3 length equals 16 residues. The ends were cut back, 4 bases at V and 3 bases at J, with 16 bases in the middle. The CDR3 spells CASSLSPRADKNIQYF. CDR3 bases: TGCGCCAGCAGCCTATCTCCCAGGGCGGACAAAAACATTCAGTACTTC.

This clonotype has just a few counts. J is TRBJ2-5 and V is TRBV5-1, with D perhaps given as TRBD1 or TRBD2 (5 bases each). CDR1 SGHRS and CDR2 YFSETQ come from the germline V gene. The CDR3 runs to 14 residues. Deletions cut 5 bases from V and 3 bases from J, with 14 bases between. In DNA, the CDR3 is TGCGCCAGCAGACTAGACAGACCAGAAGAGACCCAGTACTTC. The encoded protein is CASRLDRPEETQYF.

The V gene is TRBV6-1, the J gene TRBJ2-1; no reliable D call. The V gene lost 6 bases and the J gene lost 6 bases, with 15 bases spanning the gap. The germline V gene has CDR1 MNHNS and CDR2 SASEGT. This CDR3 is 14 amino acids long. The chain's CDR3 is CASSDGRAFNEQFF. The CDR3, as DNA: TGTGCCAGCAGCGACGGACGGGCCTTCAATGAGCAGTTCTTC.

The chain joins TRBV4-1 to TRBJ1-4; D possibly corresponds to TRBD1 (5 bases). The CDR3 has 15 amino acids. CDR1 and CDR2 (germline): MGHRA, YSYEKL. Between the trimmed V and J ends, which lost 3 bases and 5 bases, there was a span of 13 bases. In nucleotides, the CDR3 is TGCGCCAGCAGCCAGGGGGTAGATTCGAATGAAAAACTGTTTTTT. This codes for CASSQGVDSNEKLFF.

This clonotype has more than one count but fewer than ten. This chain connects TRBV11-2 to TRBJ2-1; 12 bases are shared with TRBD2. Trimming removed 4 bases from V and 3 bases from J; junction bases left unmatched: 4. CDR1 and CDR2 from the germline V gene are SGHAT and FQNNGV. The CDR3 runs to 16 residues. CDR3 nucleotide sequence: TGTGCCAGCAGCTCACTAGCGGGAGGCCGCTACAATGAGCAGTTCTTC. Protein product: CASSSLAGGRYNEQFF. Filled out from reference TRBV11-2 and TRBJ2-1, the complete variable domain reads EAGVAQSPRYKIIEKRQSVAFWCNPISGHATLYWYQQILGQGPKLLIQFQNNGVVDDSQLPKDRFSAERLKGVDSTLKIQPAKLEDSAVYLCASSSLAGGRYNEQFFGPGTRLTVL.

This clonotype has more than one count but fewer than ten. A read error may account for a junction end that differs from germline. The chain carries TRBV4-1 and TRBJ1-4; perhaps TRBD1 as D (5 bases). Germline V CDR1 and CDR2: MGHRA, YSYEKL. The CDR3 is 15 amino acids. The CDR3 reads CASTQAPQGDEKLFF. CDR3 nucleotide sequence: TGCGCCAGCACCCAAGCACCGCAGGGCGACGAAAAACTGTTTTTT.

The CDR3 loop reads CASSYSGGGSQGQVGYTF. The CDR3 coding sequence is TGTGCCAGCAGTTACTCAGGTGGTGGATCACAGGGGCAGGTCGGCTACACCTTC. This rearrangement joins TRBV6-5 to TRBJ1-2; 7 bases are a match to TRBD1. Germline V CDR1 and CDR2: MNHEY, SVGAGI. The CDR3 spans 18 residues. The V segment lost 0 bases and the J segment 8 bases; nucleotides outside the gene matches: 18.

This clonotype was seen repeatedly, ten times or more. The CDR3 DNA reads TGCAGTGCGCGAGACAGCGTTAACTATGGCTACACCTTC. Encoded protein: CSARDSVNYGYTF. The gene calls are TRBV20-1 and TRBJ1-2, with D tentatively TRBD1 (5 bases). Germline-derived CDR1 and CDR2 are DFQATT and SNEGSKA (reference sequence). V was shortened by 6 bases and J by 1 base, with 12 bases between the two germline ends. CDR3 size: 13 residues.

This clonotype has only a few counts. V and J are TRBV25-1 and TRBJ2-7; the D gene is possibly TRBD2 (5 bases). The length of the CDR3 is 15 residues. V was cut by 4 bases and J by 6 bases, with 19 bases left in between. CDR1 is MGHDK and CDR2 is SYGVNS in the germline V gene. The DNA of the CDR3 is TGTGCCAGCAGTGCCCGAGAGACTATCTCTACCGAGCAGTACTTC. Protein sequence: CASSARETISTEQYF.

This clonotype was observed a handful of times. The chain has TRBV6-5 and TRBJ2-1; a possible D gene is TRBD2 (7 bases). Germline V CDR1 and CDR2: MNHEY, SVGAGI. The germline V and J ends were trimmed by 0 bases and 5 bases, with 14 bases remaining between them. This CDR3 region has 16 residues. The CDR3 sequence: CASSYSGGAGHNEQFF. The CDR3 bases are TGTGCCAGCAGTTACTCGGGGGGGGCCGGCCACAATGAGCAGTTCTTC.

This clonotype was found a few times. This rearrangement joins TRBV29-1 to TRBJ1-2; D gene ambiguous. Germline V gives CDR1 SQVTM, CDR2 ANQGSEA. Trimming cost V 7 bases and J 8 bases, with 14 bases left between them. This CDR3 has 11 amino acids. The CDR3 here is CSARTYKGYTF. The CDR3 nucleotides are TGCAGCGCACGGACTTATAAAGGCTACACCTTC.

The chain recombines TRBV27 with TRBJ1-1; D unclear. The CDR3 has 14 amino acids. Germline lookup yields CDR1 MNHEY and CDR2 SMNVEV (reference sequence). V gave up 4 bases and J gave up 1 base, with 10 bases separating them. The CDR3 is CASSSRSGNTEAFF. The DNA of the CDR3 is TGTGCCAGCAGTTCTAGGTCGGGGAACACTGAAGCTTTCTTT.

Ten or more counts support this clonotype. A read error may account for a junction end that differs from germline. The chain employs TRBV5-1 and TRBJ2-5, with a weak D call TRBD2 (6 bases). CDR1 SGHRS and CDR2 YFSETQ come from the germline V gene. The CDR3 has 14 amino acids. The CDR3, as DNA: TGTGCCAGCAGCCTTACCGGGGGAGGAGAGACCCAGTACTTC. Translated: CASSLTGGGETQYF.

The J gene is TRBJ2-1, the V gene TRBV7-2; D ambiguous. The CDR3 consists of 15 residues. The germline V gene encodes CDR1 SGHTA and CDR2 FQGNSA. V was shortened by 1 base and J by 5 bases, with 12 bases between the two germline ends. The chain's CDR3 is CASSLVGIVDNEQFF. In nucleotides, the CDR3 is TGTGCCAGCAGCTTAGTAGGGATCGTCGACAATGAGCAGTTCTTC.

This clonotype was counted only a few times. The chain employs TRBV4-2 and TRBJ2-3, with no clear D. This CDR3 spans 13 amino acids. CDR1 and CDR2 from the germline V gene are LGHNA and YNFKEQ. V was cut by 2 bases and J by 0 bases, with 3 bases left in between. CDR3 sequence reads: CASSQQSTDTQYF. The CDR3 DNA is TGTGCCAGCAGCCAACAGAGCACAGATACGCAGTATTTT.

This clonotype was seen ten or more times. The chain joins TRBV3-1 to TRBJ2-1; D tentatively fits TRBD1 or TRBD2 (5 bases each). Germline assignment: CDR1 LGHDT and CDR2 YNNKEL (reference sequence). The CDR3 is 15 amino acids. The ends were cut back, 0 bases at V and 10 bases at J, with 16 bases in the middle. CDR3 nucleotide sequence: TGTGCCAGCAGCCAAGATTTGCTCGGGACCGCGGAGCAGTTCTTC. Encoded protein: CASSQDLLGTAEQFF.

J is TRBJ1-1 and V is TRBV12-3 or TRBV12-4; D unresolved. The CDR3 has 13 residues. The V gene lost 4 bases and the J gene lost 4 bases, with 10 bases spanning the gap. CDR3 sequence: CASSYRGVTEAFF. In DNA, the CDR3 is TGTGCCAGCAGTTACCGCGGGGTCACTGAAGCTTTCTTT.

The V and J genes are TRBV18 and TRBJ1-1; no reliable D call. The ends were cut back, 6 bases at V and 1 base at J, with 9 bases in the middle. CDR3 length: 13 residues. Looked up from germline, CDR1 is KGHSH and CDR2 is LQKENI. The CDR3, as DNA: TGTGCCAGCTCCCGAAATAAGAACACTGAAGCTTTCTTT. This codes for CASSRNKNTEAFF.

V and J are TRBV25-1 and TRBJ1-4, with 8 bases that match TRBD1. Germline-derived CDR1 and CDR2 are MGHDK and SYGVNS. CDR3 length: 16 residues. V gave up 4 bases and J gave up 10 bases; unmatched junction bases: 14. CDR3 sequence reads: CASSGPGGRYSGKLFF. CDR3 sequence (DNA): TGTGCCAGCAGTGGCCCAGGGGGCAGGTATTCGGGAAAACTGTTTTTT.

This clonotype was counted between two and nine times. The CDR3 coding sequence is TGTGCCACCTCCTCCCGTGGCGGGGAGCTGTTTTTT. This sequence encodes CATSSRGGELFF. The J gene is TRBJ2-2, the V gene TRBV24-1; no clear D. Germline V CDR1 and CDR2: KGHDR, SFDVKD. V gave up 9 bases and J gave up 7 bases, with 11 bases separating them. The CDR3 is made up of 12 amino acids.

The table lists this clonotype with a few counts. V is TRBV4-2 and J is TRBJ1-5; TRBD1 aligns across 12 bases. The CDR3 is 15 residues long. V shed 1 base and J 7 bases; nucleotides not matched to a gene: 2. Germline loops: CDR1 LGHNA, CDR2 YNFKEQ. CDR3 nucleotide sequence: TGTGCCAGCAGCCAAGGGGACAGGGGGCAACAGCCCCAGCATTTT. It encodes CASSQGDRGQQPQHF.

Ten or more counts support this clonotype. V and J are TRBV10-2 and TRBJ2-3; D uncertain. Between the trimmed V and J ends, which lost 8 bases and 4 bases, there was a span of 19 bases. Per germline, CDR1 WSHSY and CDR2 SAAADI. CDR3 length: 15 residues. Here the CDR3 DNA reads TGCGCCAGCCTATCCGGGCAAACTTTGGCAGATACGCAGTATTTT. Translated, it gives CASLSGQTLADTQYF.

The chain combines TRBV12-3 or TRBV12-4 with TRBJ1-2, with D maybe TRBD1 (5 bases). The CDR3 runs 15 residues. The germline V and J ends were trimmed by 5 bases and 4 bases, with 17 bases remaining between them. The CDR3 nucleotides read TGTGCCAGCAGTCTCGCGGGACCAAGGCTCTATGGCTACACCTTC. Protein product: CASSLAGPRLYGYTF.